Below are 10 T cell receptor beta chains sequenced from a single sample in a study of T-cell reconstitution after alpha-beta-depleted transplantation in children (dated by TCRdb to about 2016). Libraries were made using PCR. The data were produced on an Illumina HiSeq 2500. TCR library preparation used molecular barcoding, with unique molecular identifiers applied to normalize quantification of the TCRbeta repertoire. The public sequencing data were trimmed at Q25 with fastp and processed into clonotypes with MiXCR by TCRdb, which kept only in-frame beta chains. Rows with a matching CDR3 protein are joined into one entry that keeps the most common DNA and genes. For this sample there are about 540,000 distinct CDR3 sequences; around 16% appear just once. Approximately 3% of the sample is held by the ten biggest clonotypes. The input for sequencing was PBMCs from the stem cell graft donor, taken from the stem cell graft. These receptors all come from a human donor who donated a stem cell graft to a child with acute lymphoblastic leukemia.

This clonotype was recorded a few times. J is TRBJ2-7 and V is TRBV27, with TRBD1 identical over 7 bases. This CDR3 has 15 residues. Germline CDR1 MNHEY, CDR2 SMNVEV (reference sequence). V lost 0 bases, J lost 2 bases, and 4 bases stayed unmatched. DNA of the CDR3: TGTGCCAGCAGTTTATCCGACAGGGTCCCCTACGAGCAGTACTTC. Residues: CASSLSDRVPYEQYF.

This chain links TRBV20-1 with TRBJ2-7, with 11 bases aligning to TRBD2. Germline assignment: CDR1 DFQATT and CDR2 SNEGSKA (reference sequence). The CDR3 sequence is 15 residues long. With 6 bases clipped from V and 4 bases from J, the junction kept 11 bases outside the gene matches. The CDR3 nucleotides are TGCAGTGCACTATTTAGCGGGAGGGGGGAGTACGAGCAGTACTTC. It translates to CSALFSGRGEYEQYF.

This clonotype was detected a few times. V is TRBV2 and J is TRBJ2-7, with a tentative D call TRBD2 (6 bases). The germline CDR1 and CDR2 sequences are SNHLY and FYNNEI. The germline V and J ends were trimmed by 8 bases and 1 base, with 12 bases remaining between them. The length of the CDR3 is 13 residues. CDR3 in amino acids: CASAYSGSYEQYF. Here the CDR3 DNA reads TGTGCCAGCGCTTATAGCGGTTCCTACGAGCAGTACTTC.

This clonotype was counted between two and nine times. The gene calls are TRBV5-6 and TRBJ2-3; 10 bases align to TRBD2. The germline V gene has CDR1 SGHDT and CDR2 YYEEEE. J lost 5 bases, V lost 3 bases, and 9 bases had no gene match. The CDR3 has 16 residues. The CDR3 sequence: CASSYPRLAGEDTQYF. In DNA form, the CDR3 reads TGTGCCAGCAGCTACCCAAGGCTAGCGGGAGAAGATACGCAGTATTTT.

The rearrangement joins TRBV12-3 or TRBV12-4 to TRBJ2-1, with D maybe TRBD2 (5 bases). V shed 1 base and J shed 5 bases, with 12 bases lying between them. The CDR3 length is 15 residues. The chain's CDR3 is CASSLGGSYHNEQFF. CDR3 in DNA: TGTGCCAGCAGTTTAGGTGGGAGTTACCACAATGAGCAGTTCTTC.

The V call is TRBV7-9, the J call TRBJ1-1; 8 nucleotides agree with TRBD1. CDR3 length: 15 residues. Germline V lookup: CDR1 SEHNR, CDR2 FQNEAQ (reference sequence). V shed 6 bases and J 4 bases; nucleotides not matched to a gene: 10. CDR3 sequence (DNA): TGTGCCAGCAGAGAAGGACAGGGTTTGGGCACTGAAGCTTTCTTT. Its protein product is CASREGQGLGTEAFF. The whole variable domain, remainder taken from reference TRBV7-9 and TRBJ1-1, is DTGVSQNPRHKITKRGQNVTFRCDPISEHNRLYWYRQTLGQGPEFLTYFQNEAQLEKSRLLSDRFSAERPKGSFSTLEIQRTEQGDSAMYLCASREGQGLGTEAFFGQGTRLTVV.

This clonotype was observed a few times. The chain employs TRBV5-1 and TRBJ2-5; TRBD2 matches 13 bases. The CDR3 loop spans 14 amino acids. V gave up 7 bases and J gave up 4 bases; unmatched junction bases: 4. CDR1 is SGHRS, CDR2 YFSETQ, per germline. The CDR3 here is CASGGLAGAETQYF. CDR3 coding DNA: TGCGCCAGCGGAGGACTAGCGGGAGCAGAGACCCAGTACTTC.

The chain is built from TRBV18 and TRBJ2-5; 8 nucleotides agree with TRBD2. Germline loops: CDR1 KGHSH, CDR2 LQKENI. The J segment lost 2 bases and the V segment lost 0 bases, leaving 5 bases of the junction unmatched. CDR3 length: 16 amino acids. The CDR3 is CASSPPGGRNQETQYF. The CDR3, as DNA: TGTGCCAGCTCACCACCCGGCGGGAGGAATCAAGAGACCCAGTACTTC.

The sample holds a few counts of this clonotype. V is TRBV20-1 and J is TRBJ2-3, with 8 positions matching TRBD2. The J segment lost 5 bases and the V segment lost 3 bases, leaving 7 bases of the junction unmatched. There are 14 residues in the CDR3. Germline values: CDR1 DFQATT, CDR2 SNEGSKA (reference sequence). The chain's CDR3 is CSAREAGVGDTQYF. For the CDR3, the DNA is TGCAGTGCTAGGGAAGCGGGAGTTGGAGATACGCAGTATTTT.

This clonotype was counted ten times or more. The chain uses TRBV7-2 and TRBJ2-7, with 9 bases that match TRBD2. Germline CDR1 reads SGHTA; CDR2 reads FQGNSA. Trimming at V came to 3 bases and at J to 2 bases, leaving 2 bases not matched to a gene. CDR3 length equals 14 residues. CDR3 amino acids: CASSFLAGAYEQYF. CDR3 sequence (DNA): TGTGCCAGCAGCTTTTTAGCGGGAGCCTACGAGCAGTACTTC.